The 18 T cell receptor beta chains below were found in one sample sequenced in a study of cytomegalovirus exposure and HLA in healthy donors. PCR employed 60 Vbeta and 13 Jbeta primers. Sequencing used immunoSEQ multiplex PCR; TCRdb keeps in-frame clones, though not all of them. The sample holds 150,000 or so clones, around 67% seen once. The source material was PBMCs. The receptors originated from a woman aged 18-30 years in good health and CMV-seronegative.

CDR3: CASRTSGGLTDTQYF. The CDR3 DNA reads TGTGCCAGCAGGACTAGCGGGGGTCTGACAGATACGCAGTATTTT. The genes are TRBV2 and TRBJ2-3; 12 nucleotides agree with TRBD2. Trimming at V came to 6 bases and at J to 3 bases, leaving 4 bases not matched to a gene. CDR3 size: 15 residues. CDR1 is SNHLY and CDR2 is FYNNEI in the germline V gene.

The rearrangement links TRBV29-1 to TRBJ1-1; 7 nucleotides line up with TRBD1. The CDR3 totals 14 residues. Germline V gene lookup returns CDR1 SQVTM and CDR2 ANQGSEA. Trimming cost V 6 bases and J 0 bases; bases outside gene matches: 7. CDR3 coding DNA: TGCAGCGTGGGGGACAGCCCCTTGAACACTGAAGCTTTCTTT. As protein: CSVGDSPLNTEAFF.

This clone was observed a handful of times. CDR3 sequence: CASILSWGGAYEQYF. The DNA of the CDR3 is TGTGCCAGCATCTTGAGCTGGGGAGGTGCCTACGAGCAGTACTTC. The rearrangement joins TRBV28 to TRBJ2-7; D may be TRBD2 (6 bases). V lost 7 bases and J 2 bases, leaving 18 bases between the germline ends. This CDR3 has 15 amino acids. Germline V gene sequence: CDR1 MDHEN, CDR2 SYDVKM.

Concerning this clone: Other DNA sequences in this specimen translate into the identical CDR3. V gene TRBV11-3 combines with J gene TRBJ1-1, with 8 bases fitting TRBD1. The V gene's germline CDR1 is SGHNT and CDR2 YENEEA. The CDR3 runs 14 residues. The junction had 6 bases not matched to a gene; V was cut back by 4 bases and J by 5 bases. The CDR3 is CASSSGTGSTEAFF. In nucleotides, the CDR3 is TGTGCCAGCAGCTCCGGGACAGGCTCGACTGAAGCTTTCTTT.

Comment on this clone: One junction end does not reproduce the germline sequence, and a read error may be involved. The chain employs TRBV7-9 and TRBJ1-1; 10 positions agree with TRBD1. The CDR3 spans 18 residues. From germline, CDR1 is SEHNR and CDR2 FQNEAQ (reference sequence). CDR3 amino acids: CSSSLASDRGLRNTEAFF. The CDR3 coding sequence is TGTTCCAGCAGCTTAGCGTCTGACAGGGGGCTCAGGAACACTGAAGCTTTCTTT.

This chain connects TRBV19 to TRBJ2-1; 7 nucleotides align to TRBD2. The CDR3 contains 17 residues. Per the germline V gene, CDR1 is LNHDA and CDR2 is SQIVND (reference sequence). With 5 bases clipped from V and 7 bases from J, the junction kept 17 bases outside the gene matches. Here the CDR3 reads CASSLRSREAAWNEQFF. Written as DNA, the CDR3 is TGTGCCAGTAGTCTACGCAGTCGGGAGGCCGCTTGGAATGAGCAGTTCTTC.

The chain couples TRBV6-5 to TRBJ2-2, with TRBD2 identical over 9 bases. V was pared by 1 base and J by 9 bases, with 6 bases of the junction left unmatched. Germline V gene lookup returns CDR1 MNHEY and CDR2 SVGAGI. The length of the CDR3 is 15 residues. The CDR3 loop is CASSYWREGLRELFF. As DNA, the CDR3 is TGTGCCAGCAGTTACTGGCGGGAGGGCCTAAGGGAGCTGTTTTTT.

The chain couples TRBV6-4 to TRBJ1-4, with D tentatively TRBD1 (6 bases). This CDR3 region has 16 residues. Germline loops: CDR1 MRHNA, CDR2 SNTAGT. The V and J ends lost 5 bases and 6 bases respectively, with 19 bases between them. CDR3 DNA: TGTGCCAGCAGTCAATCCACAGGGAGCGGCTATGAAAAACTGTTTTTT. It codes for CASSQSTGSGYEKLFF.

This clone has just a few counts. The CDR3 loop reads CASSEGQGRSYEQYV. The CDR3 bases are TGTGCCAGCAGTGAAGGGCAGGGCCGCTCCTACGAGCAGTACGTC. V and J are TRBV6-1 and TRBJ2-7; possibly TRBD1 for D (5 bases). The V end lost 1 base, the J end lost 0 bases, and 10 bases lay between the germline ends. The length of the CDR3 is 15 residues. Germline V CDR1 and CDR2: MNHNS, SASEGT.

The CDR3 bases are TGTGCCAGCAGCTCAGGACAGGGGCCTTATGCTTTCTTT. This gives the protein CASSSGQGPYAFF. The chain is built from TRBV7-9 and TRBJ1-1; 9 bases are a match to TRBD1. The CDR3 is made up of 13 amino acids. V lost 4 bases, J lost 11 bases, and 8 bases stayed unmatched. CDR1 and CDR2 (germline): SEHNR, FQNEAQ (reference sequence).

The chain links TRBV25-1 to TRBJ1-2; 12 positions agree with TRBD1. J lost 4 bases, V lost 6 bases, and 6 bases had no gene match. Germline V gene lookup returns CDR1 MGHDK and CDR2 SYGVNS. This CDR3 is built from 15 residues. CDR3 loop: CASRGTGGLAYGYTF. CDR3 in DNA: TGTGCCAGCAGGGGGACAGGGGGCTTGGCCTATGGCTACACCTTC.

The chain carries TRBV6-1 and TRBJ1-1; perhaps TRBD1 as D (5 bases). This CDR3 spans 16 amino acids. V dropped 3 bases and J dropped 1 base, with 15 bases sitting between them. CDR1 and CDR2 from the germline V gene are MNHNS and SASEGT. DNA for the CDR3: TGTGCCAGCAGTGATTCAGGGTCATGGGAGAACACTGAAGCTTTCTTT. Its protein is CASSDSGSWENTEAFF.

The chain couples TRBV7-8 to TRBJ2-7; a weak D match, TRBD1 (6 bases). The V gene's germline CDR1 is SGHVS and CDR2 FQNEAQ. V lost 1 base to trimming and J lost 3 bases, with 10 bases between them. The CDR3 length is 14 residues. The CDR3 loop is CASSLDRELYEQYV. In DNA form, the CDR3 reads TGTGCCAGCAGCTTAGACAGGGAACTCTACGAGCAGTACGTC.

The rearrangement joins TRBV27 to TRBJ2-2; tentative D call: TRBD2 (5 bases). The CDR3 has 15 residues. V lost 7 bases to trimming and J lost 4 bases, with 16 bases between them. CDR1 is MNHEY, CDR2 SMNVEV, per germline (reference sequence). CDR3 amino acids: CASKITAGGTGELFF. The CDR3 DNA reads TGTGCCAGCAAAATCACGGCGGGTGGCACCGGGGAGCTGTTTTTT.

This chain uses TRBV4-1 with TRBJ2-3; a possible D gene is TRBD2 (6 bases). CDR3 length: 17 residues. Germline V CDR1 and CDR2: MGHRA, YSYEKL. V was clipped by 5 bases and J by 1 base, with 19 bases between them. The DNA of the CDR3 is TGCGCCAGCAGCTCTCAACGCGGGGCGGGACGCACAGATACGCAGTATTTT. This encodes CASSSQRGAGRTDTQYF.

This clone was detected only once. The genes are TRBV21-1 and TRBJ2-7; the D call of TRBD2 is as the table states it, not checked on the DNA. TRBV21-1 is designated a pseudogene. The CDR3 length is 17 residues. The CDR3 reads CASRGKKKRRSSYEQYV. CDR3 sequence (DNA): TGTGCCAGCAGGGGGAAGAAAAAGCGGCGGAGCTCCTACGAGCAGTACGTC.

The chain is built from TRBV2 and TRBJ2-1, with 10 bases fitting TRBD1. There are 14 residues in the CDR3. Germline-derived CDR1 and CDR2 are SNHLY and FYNNEI. Trimming cost V 8 bases and J 8 bases; bases outside gene matches: 9. The CDR3 spells CASRRDRGRDEQFF. CDR3 coding DNA: TGTGCCAGCCGACGGGACAGGGGCCGCGATGAGCAGTTCTTC.

V usage is TRBV15 and J usage is TRBJ2-1; tentatively, D is TRBD1 (5 bases). The CDR3 extends over 15 amino acids. The germline V and J ends were trimmed by 0 bases and 1 base, with 7 bases remaining between them. Germline V gene sequence: CDR1 LNHNV, CDR2 YYDKDF (reference sequence). The CDR3 bases are TGTGCCACCAGCAGAGACCCAGGGTCCTACAATGAGCAGTTCTTC. It is translated as CATSRDPGSYNEQFF.